What follows are 11 T cell receptor beta chains derived from one specimen sequenced in a study of vaccination effects on CD4 cells after COVID-19. Under the ViraFEST assay, PBMC were stimulated with viral peptide pools so that antigen-specific CD4+ T cells expanded. Sequencing was performed afterwards. With approximately ten days of culture completed, CD4+ T cells were isolated. Of the BNT162b2 and mRNA-1273 vaccines, participants received two doses of one or the other. Sequencing used immunoSEQ multiplex PCR; TCRdb keeps in-frame clones, though not all of them. The table includes 60,000 to 85,000 clones, about 74% detected once. These receptors have no identified antigens. The sample in question was CD4+ T cells from PBMCs cultured with HCoV-229E spike peptides, obtained after COVID-19 vaccination. The receptors here all came from a human donor who received a COVID-19 vaccine.

This clone has only a few counts. J is TRBJ1-2 and V is TRBV20-1, with a tentative D call TRBD1 (5 bases). This CDR3 contains 11 residues. V lost 3 bases to trimming and J lost 7 bases, with 9 bases between them. Germline lookup yields CDR1 DFQATT and CDR2 SNEGSKA (reference sequence). CDR3 loop: CSASTGGGYTF. The CDR3 coding sequence is TGCAGTGCTAGCACAGGAGGTGGCTACACCTTC.

V gene TRBV6-5 combines with J gene TRBJ1-1; possible D gene TRBD1, 6 bases. There are 12 residues in the CDR3. Germline V gene data show CDR1 as MNHEY and CDR2 as SVGAGI. Trimming took 7 bases from V and 5 from J, leaving 11 bases between them. The CDR3 loop is CASNKGGTEAFF. The DNA of the CDR3 is TGTGCCAGCAACAAAGGGGGGACTGAAGCTTTCTTT.

V gene TRBV9 combines with J gene TRBJ1-2, with TRBD1 matching 9 bases. Germline V lookup: CDR1 SGDLS, CDR2 YYNGEE. This CDR3 spans 16 amino acids. V lost 4 bases, J lost 2 bases, and 9 bases stayed unmatched. The DNA for the CDR3 is TGTGCCAGCAGCAAACCGGGACAGGGAGAAAACTATGGCTACACCTTC. Its protein product is CASSKPGQGENYGYTF.

CDR3 in amino acids: CASSFRQDGNTIYF. The CDR3 DNA reads TGTGCCAGCAGCTTCAGACAGGATGGAAACACCATATATTTT. This rearrangement joins TRBV7-9 to TRBJ1-3, with a weak D call TRBD1 (6 bases). This CDR3 is built from 14 residues. Germline-derived CDR1 and CDR2 are SEHNR and FQNEAQ (reference sequence). The V end was cut by 3 bases, the J end by 3 bases, with 9 bases between. Variable domain in full (rest from reference TRBV7-9 and TRBJ1-3): DTGVSQNPRHKITKRGQNVTFRCDPISEHNRLYWYRQTLGQGPEFLTYFQNEAQLEKSRLLSDRFSAERPKGSFSTLEIQRTEQGDSAMYLCASSFRQDGNTIYFGEGSWLTVV.

This clone was observed a few times. The genes are TRBV9 and TRBJ1-1, with D possibly TRBD1 on 5 matching bases. The CDR3 runs to 15 residues. Trimming shortened V by 0 bases and J by 4 bases, and 13 bases separated the two germline ends. CDR1 SGDLS and CDR2 YYNGEE come from the germline V gene. In nucleotides, the CDR3 is TGTGCCAGCAGCGTAGGGAGTCTGGGGGGCACTGAAGCTTTCTTT. This sequence encodes CASSVGSLGGTEAFF.

This clone was detected a few times. The chain recombines TRBV12-5 with TRBJ2-6; the match to TRBD2 covers 7 bases. Germline CDR1 reads LGHNT; CDR2 reads FRNRAP. V gave up 6 bases and J gave up 2 bases; unmatched junction bases: 10. This CDR3 region has 17 residues. The CDR3 sequence is CASGKAREVAGANVLTF. CDR3 sequence (DNA): TGTGCTAGTGGCAAAGCCCGGGAGGTAGCTGGGGCCAACGTCCTGACTTTC.

V usage is TRBV19 and J usage is TRBJ2-6; tentatively, D is TRBD2 (6 bases). Trimming removed 5 bases at V and 0 bases at J, with 17 bases between. Germline V lookup: CDR1 LNHDA, CDR2 SQIVND (reference sequence). The length of the CDR3 is 18 residues. This CDR3 is CASSASGLTDSGANVLTF. The CDR3 DNA reads as TGTGCCAGTAGTGCCTCGGGACTGACTGACTCTGGGGCCAACGTCCTGACTTTC.

The chain uses TRBV19 and TRBJ1-5, with TRBD1 matching 10 bases. Germline lookup yields CDR1 LNHDA and CDR2 SQIVND (reference sequence). The CDR3 covers 15 residues. V dropped 6 bases and J dropped 6; count of bases not matched to a gene: 8. CDR3 DNA sequence: TGTGCCAGTAGGACAGGGGGCACTTCCCCTCAGCCCCAGCATTTT. Amino acid sequence: CASRTGGTSPQPQHF.

This sequence joins TRBV19 and TRBJ1-5; no definite D call. The CDR3 is 15 amino acids. Per the germline V gene, CDR1 is LNHDA and CDR2 is SQIVND (reference sequence). Between the trimmed V and J ends, which lost 3 bases and 0 bases, there was a span of 9 bases. The DNA for the CDR3 is TGTGCCAGTAGTATCAGTTTCTATAGCAATCAGCCCCAGCATTTT. It encodes CASSISFYSNQPQHF.

The chain carries TRBV19 and TRBJ1-1; 8 bases map to TRBD1. CDR1 LNHDA and CDR2 SQIVND come from the germline V gene (reference sequence). The CDR3 is 14 amino acids. The J segment lost 11 bases and the V segment lost 10 bases, leaving 18 bases of the junction unmatched. Here the CDR3 DNA reads TGTGCCACTGATCGGGGACAGGTCGACGTTATGGCTTTCTTT. Protein: CATDRGQVDVMAFF.

The CDR3 spells CASSSGRDSVRNIQYF. The CDR3 coding sequence is TGTGCCAGCAGCTCGGGCCGGGACTCCGTCCGGAACATTCAGTACTTC. The V gene is TRBV7-2, the J gene TRBJ2-4; D is possibly TRBD2 (6 bases). The CDR3 spans 16 residues. The V gene lost 4 bases and the J gene lost 7 bases, with 20 bases spanning the gap. CDR1 is SGHTA, CDR2 FQGNSA, per germline.